The next 26 T cell receptor beta chains were all read from a single sample in a study of PD-L1 blockade in urothelial cancer. This table comes from immunoSEQ multiplex PCR, and its TCRdb copy is limited to in-frame clones, with some not included. This sample carries some 53,000 clones, 70% to 80% of them seen once, and the ten largest clones take 3.6%. Specimen: PBMCs, collected around atezolizumab (anti-PD-L1) treatment. The receptors derive from a man aged 65 to 85 with urothelial cancer.

This sequence joins TRBV28 and TRBJ1-5; 10 bases match TRBD1. CDR1 is MDHEN and CDR2 is SYDVKM in the germline V gene. This CDR3 has 14 residues. The V gene end was trimmed by 5 bases and the J gene end by 7 bases; junction bases not matched to a gene: 5. The chain's CDR3 is CASSRTGGSQPQHF. CDR3 DNA: TGTGCCAGCAGTCGGACAGGGGGAAGCCAGCCCCAGCATTTT. The variable domain in full, completed from reference TRBV28 and TRBJ1-5, reads DVKVTQSSRYLVKRTGEKVFLECVQDMDHENMFWYRQDPGLGLRLIYFSYDVKMKEKGDIPEGYSVSREKKERFSLILESASTNQTSMYLCASSRTGGSQPQHFGDGTRLSIL.

The chain links TRBV27 to TRBJ1-5; 7 bases map to TRBD1. CDR1 and CDR2 (germline): MNHEY, SMNVEV (reference sequence). Losses at the gene ends were 3 bases for V and 0 bases for J; bases not matched to a gene: 8. The CDR3 totals 17 residues. DNA of the CDR3: TGTGCCAGCAGTTTGAGGGGGCGCGGGGATAGCAATCAGCCCCAGCATTTT. This gives the protein CASSLRGRGDSNQPQHF.

The chain links TRBV6-6 to TRBJ2-4; no clear D. The CDR3 contains 12 residues. Per the germline V gene, CDR1 is MNHNY and CDR2 is SVGAGI (reference sequence). Trimming shortened V by 2 bases and J by 5 bases, and 4 bases separated the two germline ends. CDR3 region: CASSYAENIQYF. In DNA form, the CDR3 reads TGTGCCAGCAGTTACGCGGAAAACATTCAGTACTTC.

This clone was counted ten times or more. The CDR3 spells CASSQSGGQVSYEQYF. Written as DNA, the CDR3 is TGTGCCAGCAGCCAAAGTGGGGGACAGGTATCCTACGAGCAGTACTTC. This chain connects TRBV11-3 to TRBJ2-7, with TRBD1 identical over 8 bases. CDR3 length: 16 residues. CDR1 is SGHNT and CDR2 is YENEEA in the germline V gene. V dropped 5 bases and J dropped 1; count of bases not matched to a gene: 10.

This clone was detected once. The genes are TRBV7-3 and TRBJ1-6, with D possibly matching TRBD1 (6 bases). This CDR3 contains 13 residues. V was pared by 4 bases and J by 7 bases, with 8 bases between. Germline loops: CDR1 SGHTA, CDR2 FQGTGA. In nucleotides, the CDR3 is TGTGCCAGCAGCTCCACAGGGAATTCACCCCTCCACTTT. It encodes CASSSTGNSPLHF.

The chain uses TRBV9 and TRBJ2-2, with 12 bases lining up with TRBD2. V lost 1 base to trimming and J lost 3 bases; unmatched junction nucleotides: 4. Germline lookup yields CDR1 SGDLS and CDR2 YYNGEE. The CDR3 length is 17 residues. The CDR3 protein is CASSVRSSGRDTGELFF. The CDR3 bases are TGTGCCAGCAGCGTAAGGTCTAGCGGGAGGGACACCGGGGAGCTGTTTTTT.

This chain uses TRBV4-2 with TRBJ2-1; 13 nucleotides match TRBD2. V lost 4 bases, J lost 7 bases, and 1 base stayed unmatched. Germline loops: CDR1 LGHNA, CDR2 YNFKEQ. CDR3 length: 14 amino acids. The DNA for the CDR3 is TGTGCCAGCAGCCGGACTAGCGGGAGAAATGAGCAGTTCTTC. Residues: CASSRTSGRNEQFF.

The rearrangement uses TRBV5-4 and TRBJ2-5; the match to TRBD1 covers 7 bases. CDR3 length equals 14 residues. In germline, CDR1 is SGHNT, CDR2 YYREEE (reference sequence). The ends lost 2 bases at V and 4 bases at J; junction bases unmatched: 5. CDR3 in DNA: TGTGCCAGCAGCTTAGCCCACAGGGGAGAGACCCAGTACTTC. It specifies CASSLAHRGETQYF.

The chain has TRBV7-9 and TRBJ2-3, with a weak D call TRBD1 (6 bases). The CDR3 has 14 residues. Deletions cut 8 bases from V and 2 bases from J, with 14 bases between. Germline CDR1 reads SEHNR; CDR2 reads FQNEAQ (reference sequence). CDR3 amino acids: CASGGRYLTDTQYF. As DNA, the CDR3 is TGTGCCAGCGGGGGCAGGTATCTCACAGATACGCAGTATTTT.

This chain connects TRBV5-1 to TRBJ1-3; perhaps TRBD1 as D (5 bases). Trimming took 3 bases from V and 4 from J, leaving 17 bases between them. CDR3 length equals 16 residues. In germline, CDR1 is SGHRS, CDR2 YFSETQ. The CDR3: CASSSDIQGTGNTIYF. The CDR3 DNA sequence: TGCGCCAGCAGCTCCGATATCCAGGGAACAGGAAACACCATATATTTT.

The chain recombines TRBV19 with TRBJ2-5, with a weak D call TRBD2 (7 bases). CDR1 is LNHDA, CDR2 SQIVND, per germline (reference sequence). V was trimmed by 1 base and J by 5 bases, leaving 14 bases between them. The CDR3 runs 15 residues. CDR3 sequence (DNA): TGTGCCAGTAGTATAGCGGCAGGGGAGGGGGAGACCCAGTACTTC. Its translation: CASSIAAGEGETQYF.

The chain uses TRBV10-2 and TRBJ1-1; the D is unclear. Germline V gene sequence: CDR1 WSHSY, CDR2 SAAADI. The CDR3 loop spans 14 amino acids. V gave up 2 bases and J gave up 3 bases, with 10 bases separating them. The CDR3 nucleotides are TGCGCCAGCAGTGAGAGGTTTGAGGACACTGAAGCTTTCTTT. Its protein is CASSERFEDTEAFF.

V usage is TRBV5-1 and J usage is TRBJ1-6, with D perhaps TRBD1 (6 bases). The V gene's germline CDR1 is SGHRS and CDR2 YFSETQ. Trimming took off 0 bases at V and 9 bases at J, with 10 bases between the two ends. The CDR3 length is 14 residues. The chain's CDR3 is CASSLGQESSPLHF. CDR3 bases: TGCGCCAGCAGCTTGGGACAGGAGTCTTCACCCCTCCACTTT.

The rearrangement links TRBV27 to TRBJ2-2, with 8 nucleotides matching TRBD1. The CDR3 runs to 15 residues. From germline, CDR1 is MNHEY and CDR2 SMNVEV (reference sequence). With 8 bases clipped from V and 2 bases from J, the junction kept 7 bases outside the gene matches. The CDR3 region is CASRRGQGNTGELFF. The CDR3 coding sequence is TGTGCCAGCCGTCGTGGACAGGGTAACACCGGGGAGCTGTTTTTT.

The V call is TRBV4-3, the J call TRBJ2-5; possibly TRBD1 for D (5 bases). Trimming cost V 0 bases and J 2 bases, with 10 bases left between them. The CDR3 has 15 residues. CDR1 is LGHNA and CDR2 is YSLEER in the germline V gene. The CDR3 region is CASSQDYRPQETQYF. CDR3 in DNA: TGCGCCAGCAGCCAAGATTACAGGCCGCAAGAGACCCAGTACTTC.

The CDR3 region is CASSSFEQYF. The CDR3 DNA is TGTGCCAGCAGTAGCTTCGAGCAGTACTTC. The V and J genes are TRBV2 and TRBJ2-7; D gene uncertain. This CDR3 is 10 amino acids long. The V gene lost 5 bases and the J gene lost 6 bases, with 5 bases spanning the gap. CDR1 and CDR2 from the germline V gene are SNHLY and FYNNEI.

The rearrangement joins TRBV5-4 to TRBJ2-5; the D gene is possibly TRBD1 (6 bases). The CDR3 contains 14 residues. Per germline, CDR1 SGHNT and CDR2 YYREEE (reference sequence). Trimming left V 2 bases short and J 2 bases short, with 10 bases between. In DNA form, the CDR3 reads TGTGCCAGCAGCTTCGGACAGAAACAAGAGACCCAGTACTTC. This gives the protein CASSFGQKQETQYF.

This clone was picked up one time. The chain is built from TRBV5-8 and TRBJ2-5; D gene ambiguous. This CDR3 has 14 residues. Deletions cut 0 bases from V and 0 bases from J, with 6 bases between. Germline lookup yields CDR1 SGHTS and CDR2 YDEGEE. The chain's CDR3 is CASSLEHYQETQYF. The CDR3 DNA sequence: TGTGCCAGCAGCTTGGAGCATTACCAAGAGACCCAGTACTTC.

This chain links TRBV6-1 with TRBJ1-5; D is uncertain. Trimming left V 6 bases short and J 6 bases short, with 6 bases between. This CDR3 contains 11 residues. Germline V gene sequence: CDR1 MNHNS, CDR2 SASEGT. In DNA, the CDR3 is TGTGCCAGCAGGAGTTTTCAGCCCCAGCATTTT. Its protein is CASRSFQPQHF.

The chain couples TRBV4-3 to TRBJ2-4; no clear D. The V end lost 0 bases, the J end lost 7 bases, and 7 bases lay between the germline ends. The length of the CDR3 is 13 residues. From germline, CDR1 is LGHNA and CDR2 YSLEER. The CDR3 is CASSQDISNIQYF. The CDR3, as DNA: TGCGCCAGCAGCCAAGATATCTCCAACATTCAGTACTTC.

Concerning this clone: The same CDR3 also results from other DNA sequences found in this sample. This chain connects TRBV19 to TRBJ1-5; TRBD1 matches at 10 bases. V shed 4 bases and J 2 bases; nucleotides not matched to a gene: 2. This CDR3 has 15 residues. Per germline, CDR1 LNHDA and CDR2 SQIVND (reference sequence). The CDR3 loop is CASSTGTGGNQPQHF. CDR3 DNA sequence: TGTGCCAGTAGTACCGGGACAGGGGGCAATCAGCCCCAGCATTTT.

The chain recombines TRBV7-2 with TRBJ2-5; D might be TRBD2 (6 bases). The length of the CDR3 is 15 residues. CDR1 and CDR2 from the germline V gene are SGHTA and FQGNSA. Trimming left V 1 base short and J 5 bases short, with 14 bases between. CDR3 coding DNA: TGTGCCAGCAGCTTAGATAGGCTAGCGCGGGAGACCCAGTACTTC. As protein: CASSLDRLARETQYF.

This clone has a handful of counts. This rearrangement joins TRBV12-5 to TRBJ2-3; 11 nucleotides line up with TRBD2. Germline V gene data show CDR1 as LGHNT and CDR2 as FRNRAP. The CDR3 spans 18 residues. V gave up 4 bases and J gave up 0 bases; unmatched junction bases: 9. The DNA of the CDR3 is TGTGCTAGTGGTTCCGGTAGCGGGGGGGCCTCTAGCACAGATACGCAGTATTTT. Translating it yields CASGSGSGGASSTDTQYF.

V gene TRBV28 combines with J gene TRBJ1-2; 7 bases align to TRBD1. This CDR3 has 17 amino acids. Germline assignment: CDR1 MDHEN and CDR2 SYDVKM. J lost 0 bases, V lost 2 bases, and 9 bases had no gene match. The CDR3 loop reads CASSLPAGGPSNYGYTF. Written as DNA, the CDR3 is TGTGCCAGCAGTTTACCGGCAGGGGGACCCTCTAACTATGGCTACACCTTC.

This chain connects TRBV10-3 to TRBJ1-3, with TRBD1 as a possible D gene (5 bases). This CDR3 has 15 amino acids. V shed 3 bases and J shed 2 bases, with 11 bases lying between them. Looked up from germline, CDR1 is ENHRY and CDR2 is SYGVKD. The chain's CDR3 is CAISDVNRPGNTIYF. The CDR3 DNA is TGTGCCATCAGTGACGTCAACAGGCCTGGAAACACCATATATTTT.

In this sample, this clone turned up once. The rearrangement links TRBV12-5 to TRBJ2-5, with D possibly TRBD1 on 6 matching bases. The ends were cut back, 5 bases at V and 1 base at J, with 11 bases in the middle. This CDR3 has 14 amino acids. Per the germline V gene, CDR1 is LGHNT and CDR2 is FRNRAP. The CDR3 DNA sequence: TGTGCTAGTGGTCCCCGAGGGGGCCAAGAGACCCAGTACTTC. Encoded protein: CASGPRGGQETQYF.